This entry concerns a single T cell receptor (beta chain). This sample is part of a study of blood T cell repertoires in COVID-19. Profiled with immunoSEQ multiplex PCR; TCRdb holds only in-frame clones, not every one. The table has over 90,000 clones, nearly 90% seen once. Germline-derived CDR1 and CDR2 are LGHDT and YNNKEL (reference sequence). The CDR3 has 13 residues. Trimming left V 4 bases short and J 9 bases short, with 10 bases between. The sequenced sample consisted of peripheral blood. The V gene is TRBV3-1 (or the pseudogene TRBV3-2), the J gene TRBJ1-6; no clear D. This receptor was obtained from a man aged 50-59 years with active COVID-19. The CDR3 DNA reads TGTGCCAGCAGCCTAGCAGTTGTTTCACCCCTCCACTTT. The encoded protein is CASSLAVVSPLHF.